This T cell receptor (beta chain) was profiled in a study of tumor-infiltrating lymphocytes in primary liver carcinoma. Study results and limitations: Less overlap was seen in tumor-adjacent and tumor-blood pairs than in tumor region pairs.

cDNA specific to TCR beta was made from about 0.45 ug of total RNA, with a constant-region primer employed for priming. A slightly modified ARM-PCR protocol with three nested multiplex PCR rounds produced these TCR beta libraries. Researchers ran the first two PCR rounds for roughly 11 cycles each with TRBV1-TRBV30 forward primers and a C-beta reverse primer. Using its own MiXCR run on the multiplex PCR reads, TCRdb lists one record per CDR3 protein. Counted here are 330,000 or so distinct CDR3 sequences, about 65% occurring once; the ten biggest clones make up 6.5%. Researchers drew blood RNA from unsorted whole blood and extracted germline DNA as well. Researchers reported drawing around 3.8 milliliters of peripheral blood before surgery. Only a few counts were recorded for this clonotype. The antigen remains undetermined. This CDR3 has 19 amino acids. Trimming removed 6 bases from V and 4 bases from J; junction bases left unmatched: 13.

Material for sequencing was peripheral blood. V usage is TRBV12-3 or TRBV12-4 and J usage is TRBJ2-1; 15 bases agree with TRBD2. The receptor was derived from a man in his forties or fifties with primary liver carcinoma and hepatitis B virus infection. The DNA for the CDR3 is TGTGCCAGCAGGTCATCCGGGACTAGCGGGAGGTGGGCTTACAATGAGCAGTTCTTC. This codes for CASRSSGTSGRWAYNEQFF.